The present T cell receptor beta chain was sequenced within a study of radiotherapy plus CTLA-4 blockade in lung cancer. Background on the study: Objective responses arose in approximately 17% of patients, and 31% experienced disease control. Study-wide results and caveats: Subsequent to radiotherapy plus ipilimumab, tumor-derived TCR clones underwent expansion in blood.

On this clone itself: What it binds is unknown.

Produced via immunoSEQ multiplex PCR; TCRdb's table is partial and in-frame only. Among some 37,000 clones listed, about 80% were seen once. Trimming shortened V by 7 bases and J by 1 base, and 10 bases separated the two germline ends. The CDR3 loop spans 13 amino acids. Per germline, CDR1 MNHNS and CDR2 SASEGT. This specimen was peripheral blood, taken from a patient treated with radiotherapy plus ipilimumab. The chain couples TRBV6-1 to TRBJ1-1; D gene unclear. The receptor's source is a human donor with non-small cell lung cancer who had stable disease on radiotherapy plus ipilimumab. CDR3 sequence: CASTWGSNTEAFF. CDR3 in DNA: TGTGCCAGCACGTGGGGATCGAACACTGAAGCTTTCTTT.